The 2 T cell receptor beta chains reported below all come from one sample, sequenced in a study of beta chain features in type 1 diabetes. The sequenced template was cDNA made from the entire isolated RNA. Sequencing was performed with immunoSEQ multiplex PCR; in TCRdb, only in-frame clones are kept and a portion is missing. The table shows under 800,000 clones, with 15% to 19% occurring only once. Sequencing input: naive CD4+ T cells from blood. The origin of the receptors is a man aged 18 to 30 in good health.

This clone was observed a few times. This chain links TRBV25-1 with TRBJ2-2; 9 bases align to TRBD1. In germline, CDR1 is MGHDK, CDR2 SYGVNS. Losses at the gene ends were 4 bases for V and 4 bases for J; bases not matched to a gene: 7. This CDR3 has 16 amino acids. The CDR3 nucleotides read TGTGCCAGCAGTGGGACACAGGGGGCTGGCACCGGGGAGCTGTTTTTT. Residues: CASSGTQGAGTGELFF.

The CDR3 sequence is CASSQDRGSYNEQFF. The CDR3 DNA follows: TGTGCCAGCAGCCAAGACAGGGGATCCTACAATGAGCAGTTCTTC. The genes are TRBV4-2 and TRBJ2-1; D perhaps matches TRBD1 (6 bases). This CDR3 region has 15 residues. Germline assignment: CDR1 LGHNA and CDR2 YNFKEQ. V lost 0 bases, J lost 1 base, and 7 bases lay in between.